This T cell receptor beta chain was sequenced during a study of blood T cell repertoires in COVID-19. The protocol was immunoSEQ multiplex PCR, while the TCRdb copy is restricted to in-frame clones and leaves out a portion. The table shows about 190,000 clones, with roughly 84% occurring only once. Germline CDR1 reads MGHDK; CDR2 reads SYGVNS. The ends were cut back, 7 bases at V and 5 bases at J, with 12 bases in the middle. The CDR3 extends over 14 amino acids. In terms of age and location, participants ranged from roughly 18 to 100 years and lived in around 22 US areas. The sample comprised PBMCs or T cells enriched from blood (not recorded which). The chain combines TRBV25-1 with TRBJ1-6; D uncertain. The sequence derives from a woman aged 25 to 39 who had been exposed to COVID-19. Here the CDR3 reads CASTLDGDNSPLHF. In nucleotides, the CDR3 is TGTGCCAGCACCCTGGACGGGGATAATTCACCCCTCCACTTT.